Listed here is a single T cell receptor (beta chain). This clone's antigen is unknown. No qualities accompany the bases; no much larger clone lies one base away. These data come from a study of lymphopenia after photon versus proton radiotherapy (dated by TCRdb to between 2018 and 2020). As for the study more broadly: The immunological effects of photon versus proton radiation therapy were compared in patients with gastrointestinal tumors who developed high-grade lymphopenia. The study was designed to characterize how the impact on the immune system differs between the two radiation modalities. The cohort included roughly 20 patients with gastrointestinal tumors who developed lymphopenia after receiving either photon or proton therapy.

CDR1 and CDR2 were assigned from the germline V gene (reference sequence) as LNHNV and YYDKDF. V is shortened by 1 base, J by 10 bases, and the region joining them spans 11 bases. Its CDR3 holds 13 amino acids, cysteine through phenylalanine. The CDR3 DNA has 39 bases and is translated from base 1. Libraries came from the immunoSEQ multiplex PCR assay. T cell repertoires were profiled by deep sequencing of rearranged TCR beta loci, alongside multiparametric flow cytometry. Here the immuneACCESS table is served through TCRdb, limited to in-frame sequences with V and J called. Missing clones are a known gap in these copies; in checked studies unresolved V genes cover under half, and the rest lacks a known reason. The sample records some 70,000 clones, around 87% of which are singletons. 10% to 14% of the sample lies in the top ten. Summary of the overall study and its limitations: After the lymphocyte count nadir, repertoires from photon-treated patients showed oligoclonal expansion, particularly of CD8+ Temra cells, and this expansion drove the decline in diversity. Relative stability during treatment was observed in proton-treated patients, whereas loss of naive T cells and TCR diversity and gain of effector/memory populations were observed in photon-treated patients. The survival association was examined only in patients who died, and the authors described better survival with proton therapy as a possibility, not as a demonstrated result. Across the cohort, a larger post-nadir drop in TCR diversity was inversely correlated with overall survival time among patients who died.

This sample comprised peripheral blood, obtained from a patient treated with proton-based radiotherapy. This clonotype was sampled from a man older than 75 with esophageal cancer. The V gene is TRBV15 and the J gene is TRBJ2-1; the D call is possibly TRBD1 or TRBD2, each sharing 6 bases. The nucleotide sequence is given as TGTGCCACCAGCAGAGTAGGGGGGTACGAGCAGTTCTTC. The resulting protein is CATSRVGGYEQFF.